These 22 T cell receptor beta chains were all obtained from the same sample, sequenced in a study of blood T cells in healthy people across ages. PCR was performed a second time for about 6 to 11 cycles using a sample-barcoded 5' primer and a J-beta primer mix. TCRdb re-analysed the 5' RACE reads in MiXCR, keeping a single row per CDR3 protein. The data show 850,000 or so distinct CDR3 sequences, around 30% seen once. The sequenced sample was blood. The origin of the receptors is a woman older than 75 in good health.

This clonotype was observed at least ten times. The chain recombines TRBV3-1 with TRBJ1-1, with 7 bases matching TRBD1. Germline V gene data show CDR1 as LGHDT and CDR2 as YNNKEL (reference sequence). The CDR3 has 12 amino acids. V lost 8 bases to trimming and J lost 8 bases; unmatched junction nucleotides: 8. The CDR3 sequence: CASSTGTDEAFF. DNA of the CDR3: TGTGCCAGCTCGACCGGGACAGACGAAGCTTTCTTT.

This clonotype was recorded many times. This sequence joins TRBV20-1 and TRBJ2-5, with D maybe TRBD2 (7 bases). This CDR3 is 14 amino acids long. Between the trimmed V and J ends, which lost 2 bases and 5 bases, there was a span of 15 bases. CDR1 DFQATT and CDR2 SNEGSKA come from the germline V gene (reference sequence). The CDR3: CSARILRGLETQYF. The CDR3 region has the DNA TGCAGTGCTAGAATCTTGCGGGGGCTGGAGACCCAGTACTTC.

The DNA of the CDR3 is TGTGCCAGCATACCAGCGGGACAGGCAGATACGCAGTATTTT. Its protein is CASIPAGQADTQYF. V gene TRBV6-5 combines with J gene TRBJ2-3; tentative D call: TRBD1 (8 bases). The CDR3 is made up of 14 amino acids. CDR1 and CDR2 from the germline V gene are MNHEY and SVGAGI. Trimming removed 7 bases at V and 4 bases at J, with 15 bases between.

The chain is built from TRBV20-1 and TRBJ1-4, with D perhaps TRBD1 (6 bases). Germline-derived CDR1 and CDR2 are DFQATT and SNEGSKA (reference sequence). CDR3 length equals 13 residues. The DNA for the CDR3 is TGCAGCGTAACGGGGGGCTACGCTGAAAAACTGTTTTTT. The encoded protein is CSVTGGYAEKLFF.

This clonotype has ten or more counts. The rearrangement uses TRBV11-2 and TRBJ2-5, with 12 bases matching TRBD2. Germline CDR1 SGHAT, CDR2 FQNNGV. The CDR3 runs to 14 residues. V shed 4 bases, J shed 6 bases, and the junction held 3 bases outside the gene matches. Here the CDR3 DNA reads TGTGCCAGCAGCTACCTAGCGGGGGGGAAGACCCAGTACTTC. Protein: CASSYLAGGKTQYF.

This clonotype was observed at least ten times. This sequence joins TRBV6-6 and TRBJ2-3; tentative D call: TRBD1 (5 bases). The length of the CDR3 is 16 residues. V dropped 6 bases and J dropped 0 bases, with 16 bases sitting between them. CDR1 and CDR2 (germline): MNHNY, SVGAGI (reference sequence). The CDR3 DNA reads TGTGCCAGCAGGAAGGGGTTTGGTGATAGCACAGATACGCAGTATTTT. This encodes CASRKGFGDSTDTQYF.

This clonotype was seen ten or more times. The rearrangement uses TRBV7-2 and TRBJ2-3, with TRBD1 as a possible D gene (6 bases). The V end was cut by 5 bases, the J end by 2 bases, with 17 bases between. This CDR3 comprises 16 residues. CDR1 is SGHTA, CDR2 FQGNSA, per germline. For the CDR3, the DNA is TGTGCCAGCAGCCCAGGGAACAGGGTACACACAGATACGCAGTATTTT. It is translated as CASSPGNRVHTDTQYF. The full variable domain, in which reference TRBV7-2 and TRBJ2-3 provide the parts outside the CDR3, is GAGVSQSPSNKVTEKGKDVELRCDPISGHTALYWYRQSLGQGLEFLIYFQGNSAPDKSGLPSDRFSAERTGGSVSTLTIQRTQQEDSAVYLCASSPGNRVHTDTQYFGPGTRLTVL.

This clonotype was detected ten times or more. The rearrangement joins TRBV6-1 to TRBJ2-3; perhaps TRBD2 as D (5 bases). Germline CDR1 is MNHNS and CDR2 is SASEGT. V lost 0 bases to trimming and J lost 3 bases, with 10 bases between them. This CDR3 is built from 15 residues. The CDR3 sequence is CASSEAQLATDTQYF. In DNA, the CDR3 is TGTGCCAGCAGTGAAGCGCAGTTAGCGACAGATACGCAGTATTTT.

The sample holds a few counts of this clonotype. DNA for the CDR3: TGTGCCAGCAGCGTAGAGGGATTTGGGACAGGGGATCCGAACACTGAAGCTTTCTTT. The encoded protein is CASSVEGFGTGDPNTEAFF. The chain combines TRBV9 with TRBJ1-1; 10 nucleotides line up with TRBD1. CDR1 SGDLS and CDR2 YYNGEE come from the germline V gene. CDR3 length: 19 amino acids. With V trimmed by 0 bases and J by 1 base, 12 bases remained unmatched.

A remark on this clonotype: A clone one base away is much larger, so this may be a read error. The chain uses TRBV5-1 and TRBJ2-5; 12 positions match TRBD2. The CDR3 spans 14 residues. From germline, CDR1 is SGHRS and CDR2 YFSETQ. The CDR3 nucleotides are TGCGCCAGCAGCTGGACTAGCGGGGTAGAGGCCCAGTACTTC. This codes for CASSWTSGVEAQYF.

This clonotype came up a few times. J is TRBJ1-2 and V is TRBV18; TRBD1 might be the D (5 bases). The germline V gene has CDR1 KGHSH and CDR2 LQKENI. Trimming removed 2 bases at V and 8 bases at J, with 18 bases between. CDR3 length: 15 residues. CDR3 loop: CASSPIESRDSGYTF. The DNA of the CDR3 is TGTGCCAGCTCACCAATTGAATCGAGGGACTCCGGCTACACCTTC.

In its sample, this clonotype was seen many times. This chain links TRBV3-1 with TRBJ2-3; D is possibly TRBD1 (6 bases). The CDR3 length is 15 residues. Trimming removed 4 bases from V and 2 bases from J, with 13 bases in between. Germline V gene sequence: CDR1 LGHDT, CDR2 YNNKEL (reference sequence). The CDR3 region has the DNA TGTGCCAGCAGCCCCAGGGGCATCAACACAGATACGCAGTATTTT. Its protein product is CASSPRGINTDTQYF.

Ten or more counts support this clonotype. The chain links TRBV4-3 to TRBJ1-1; 7 nucleotides agree with TRBD1. V shed 10 bases and J 5 bases; nucleotides not matched to a gene: 13. This CDR3 has 14 amino acids. In germline, CDR1 is LGHNA, CDR2 YSLEER. The CDR3 DNA follows: TGCGCCACCCGGAAAGGAGACAGGGAAACTGAAGCTTTCTTT. Translated, it gives CATRKGDRETEAFF.

Comments on this clonotype: A much larger clone differs by one base, so this may be a read error. The V call is TRBV20-1, the J call TRBJ2-1; the D is unclear. The CDR3 runs 14 residues. Trimming removed 1 base from V and 0 bases from J, with 7 bases in between. Germline assignment: CDR1 DFQATT and CDR2 SNEGSKA (reference sequence). This CDR3 is CSARVVSSYNEQFF. In nucleotides, the CDR3 is TGCAGTGCTAGAGTGGTGAGCTCCTACAATGAGCAGTTCTTC.

The sample holds many counts of this clonotype. V and J are TRBV6-2 or TRBV6-3 and TRBJ2-7, with 11 nucleotides matching TRBD1. The germline CDR1 and CDR2 sequences are MNHEY and SVGEGT. With V trimmed by 6 bases and J by 5 bases, 6 bases remained unmatched. CDR3 length: 14 residues. The CDR3 nucleotides read TGTGCCAGCAGAGACGGACAGGGGGCTAACGAGCAGTACTTC. Protein product: CASRDGQGANEQYF.

This chain joins TRBV21-1 and TRBJ2-7; the table names TRBD1, a call not compared with the DNA. TRBV21-1 is labeled a pseudogene. The CDR3 covers 17 residues. The CDR3, as DNA: TGTGCCAGCAGCTACCGGGACAGGGACCCAACGGTCGACGAGCAGTACTTC. Protein: CASSYRDRDPTVDEQYF.

In its sample, this clonotype was seen a few times. The chain carries TRBV18 and TRBJ1-4, with D possibly TRBD1 on 6 matching bases. The CDR3 covers 15 residues. CDR1 is KGHSH, CDR2 LQKENI, per germline. V lost 5 bases and J lost 0, with 10 bases in between. This CDR3 is CASSGTYATNEKLFF. Here the CDR3 DNA reads TGTGCCAGCTCAGGGACATATGCAACTAATGAAAAACTGTTTTTT.

With regard to this clonotype: This may stem from a read error, because a much larger clone lies one nucleotide away. This chain joins TRBV6-1 and TRBJ2-6; weak D call: TRBD1 (5 bases). Per germline, CDR1 MNHNS and CDR2 SASEGT. The CDR3 contains 15 residues. CDR3 in DNA: TGTGCCAGCAGTGGGGGTTCTACTGGGGCCAACGTCCGGACTTTC. Amino acids: CASSGGSTGANVRTF.

This clonotype was seen only a few times. The V call is TRBV6-2 or TRBV6-3, the J call TRBJ1-5; D is possibly TRBD1 (6 bases). This CDR3 has 15 residues. The V and J ends lost 6 bases and 2 bases respectively, with 14 bases between them. Germline-derived CDR1 and CDR2 are MNHEY and SVGEGT. The CDR3 DNA follows: TGTGCCAGCAGGCCCCCGGGGGCTGGCAATCAGCCCCAGCATTTT. Translating gives CASRPPGAGNQPQHF.

This clonotype occurred many times. The chain has TRBV7-2 and TRBJ2-6, with 12 bases identical to TRBD2. Germline assignment: CDR1 SGHTA and CDR2 FQGNSA. V gave up 5 bases and J gave up 1 base; unmatched junction bases: 9. The CDR3 runs 19 residues. The CDR3 here is CASSPKGTSGRSGANVLTF. The CDR3 DNA follows: TGTGCCAGCAGCCCGAAGGGGACTAGCGGGCGGTCTGGGGCCAACGTCCTGACTTTC.

This clonotype appeared many times. This chain joins TRBV12-3 or TRBV12-4 and TRBJ2-3; unclear D gene. V gave up 2 bases and J gave up 2 bases, with 14 bases separating them. This CDR3 is built from 16 residues. The CDR3 loop is CASSLSVSIITDTQYF. CDR3 DNA sequence: TGTGCCAGCAGTTTATCTGTCAGCATAATCACAGATACGCAGTATTTT.

The chain joins TRBV5-1 to TRBJ1-2, with D unclear. Germline V CDR1 and CDR2: SGHRS, YFSETQ. V shed 5 bases and J shed 3 bases, with 14 bases lying between them. The CDR3 spans 14 residues. The CDR3 loop reads CASSLRGFDYGYTF. The CDR3 DNA reads as TGCGCCAGCAGTTTGAGAGGGTTCGACTATGGCTACACCTTC.